The sequence of this T cell receptor (beta chain) was determined in a study of CD8+ T cells in alopecia areata. The treatment: oral pan-JAK inhibitor, 5-10 mg twice daily. The CDR3 spans 12 residues. From germline, CDR1 is SQVTM and CDR2 ANQGSEA. The V gene lost 5 bases and the J gene lost 7 bases, with 13 bases spanning the gap. TCR sequencing used cDNA made by reverse transcription of extracted RNA. The table came from immunoSEQ multiplex PCR; TCRdb's copy has only in-frame clones and leaves some out. Seen here are roughly 100,000 clones, 65% to 90% observed once, and the top ten hold around 10%. This sequence was found in a human donor with alopecia areata. V and J are TRBV29-1 and TRBJ2-3; D is unclear. The specimen was CD8+ T cells sorted from blood, collected between weeks 30 and 35, from a patient treated with tofacitinib. The CDR3 nucleotides read TGCAGCGTTCCCCCCACGTCGAATACGCAGTATTTT. Protein sequence: CSVPPTSNTQYF.